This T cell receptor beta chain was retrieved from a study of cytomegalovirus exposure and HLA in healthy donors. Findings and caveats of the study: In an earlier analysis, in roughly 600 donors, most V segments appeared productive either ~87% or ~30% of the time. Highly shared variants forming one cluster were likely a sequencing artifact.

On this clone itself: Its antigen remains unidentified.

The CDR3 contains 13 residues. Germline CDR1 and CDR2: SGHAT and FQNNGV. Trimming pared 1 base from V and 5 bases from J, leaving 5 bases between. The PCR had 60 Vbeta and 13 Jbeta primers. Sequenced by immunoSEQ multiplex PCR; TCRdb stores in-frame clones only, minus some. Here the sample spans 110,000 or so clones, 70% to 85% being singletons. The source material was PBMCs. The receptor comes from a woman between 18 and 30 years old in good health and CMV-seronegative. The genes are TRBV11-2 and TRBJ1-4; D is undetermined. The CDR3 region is CASSLGQNEKLFF. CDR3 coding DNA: TGTGCCAGCAGCTTAGGACAAAATGAAAAACTGTTTTTT.